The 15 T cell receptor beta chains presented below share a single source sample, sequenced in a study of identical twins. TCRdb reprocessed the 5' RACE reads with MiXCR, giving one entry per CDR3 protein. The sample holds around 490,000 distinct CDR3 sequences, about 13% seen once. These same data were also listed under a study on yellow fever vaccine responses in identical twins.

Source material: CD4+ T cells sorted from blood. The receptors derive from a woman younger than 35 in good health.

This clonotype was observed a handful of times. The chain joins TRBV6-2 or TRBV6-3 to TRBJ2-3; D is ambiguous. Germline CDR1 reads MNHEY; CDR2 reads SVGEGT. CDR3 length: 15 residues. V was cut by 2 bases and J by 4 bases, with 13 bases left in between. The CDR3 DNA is TGTGCCAGCAGTTACCCGACTGGGAAGTCAGATACGCAGTATTTT. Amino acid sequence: CASSYPTGKSDTQYF.

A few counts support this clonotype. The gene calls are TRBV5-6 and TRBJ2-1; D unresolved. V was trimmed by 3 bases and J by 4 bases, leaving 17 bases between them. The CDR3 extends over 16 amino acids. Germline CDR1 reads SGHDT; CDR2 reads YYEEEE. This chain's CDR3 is CASSSPLRAGYNEQFF. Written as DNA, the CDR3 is TGTGCCAGCAGCTCCCCCCTTCGGGCCGGATACAATGAGCAGTTCTTC.

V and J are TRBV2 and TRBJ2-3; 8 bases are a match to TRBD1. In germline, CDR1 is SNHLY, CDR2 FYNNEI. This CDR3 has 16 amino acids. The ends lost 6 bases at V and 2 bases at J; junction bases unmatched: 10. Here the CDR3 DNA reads TGTGCCAGCAGCGACTACAGGGGGGCATACACAGATACGCAGTATTTT. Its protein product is CASSDYRGAYTDTQYF. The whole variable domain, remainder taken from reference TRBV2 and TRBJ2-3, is EPEVTQTPSHQVTQMGQEVILRCVPISNHLYFYWYRQILGQKVEFLVSFYNNEISEKSEIFDDQFSVERPDGSNFTLKIRSTKLEDSAMYFCASSDYRGAYTDTQYFGPGTRLTVL.

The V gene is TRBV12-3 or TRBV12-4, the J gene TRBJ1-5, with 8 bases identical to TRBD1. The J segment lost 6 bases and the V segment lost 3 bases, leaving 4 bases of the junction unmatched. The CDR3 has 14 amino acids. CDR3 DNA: TGTGCCAGCAGTTTCGCAGGGGGCGGTCAGCCCCAGCATTTT. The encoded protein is CASSFAGGGQPQHF.

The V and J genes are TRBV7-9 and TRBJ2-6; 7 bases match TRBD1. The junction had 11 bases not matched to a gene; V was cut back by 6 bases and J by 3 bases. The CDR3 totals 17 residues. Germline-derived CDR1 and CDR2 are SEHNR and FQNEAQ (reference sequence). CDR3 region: CASSSGQVLRGANVLTF. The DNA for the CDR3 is TGTGCCAGCAGTTCAGGACAGGTCTTGCGTGGGGCCAACGTCCTGACTTTC.

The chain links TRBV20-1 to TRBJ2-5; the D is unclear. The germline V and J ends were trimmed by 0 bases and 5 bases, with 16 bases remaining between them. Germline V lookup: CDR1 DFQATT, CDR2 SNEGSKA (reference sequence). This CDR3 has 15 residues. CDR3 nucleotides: TGCAGTGCTAGAGATTTGCTGGGTTCCTCGGAGACCCAGTACTTC. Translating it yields CSARDLLGSSETQYF.

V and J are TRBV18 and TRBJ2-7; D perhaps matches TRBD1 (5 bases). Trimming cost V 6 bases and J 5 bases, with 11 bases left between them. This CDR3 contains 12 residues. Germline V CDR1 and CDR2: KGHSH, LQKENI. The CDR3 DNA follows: TGTGCCAGCTCCGGTGGGGCCAACGAGCAGTACTTC. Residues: CASSGGANEQYF.

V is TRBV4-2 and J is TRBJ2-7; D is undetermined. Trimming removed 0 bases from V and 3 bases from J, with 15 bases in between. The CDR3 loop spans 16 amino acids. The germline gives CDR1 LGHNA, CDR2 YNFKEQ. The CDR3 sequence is CASSQDSQALYYEQYF. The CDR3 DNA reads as TGTGCCAGCAGCCAAGATTCGCAGGCCTTGTACTACGAGCAGTACTTC.

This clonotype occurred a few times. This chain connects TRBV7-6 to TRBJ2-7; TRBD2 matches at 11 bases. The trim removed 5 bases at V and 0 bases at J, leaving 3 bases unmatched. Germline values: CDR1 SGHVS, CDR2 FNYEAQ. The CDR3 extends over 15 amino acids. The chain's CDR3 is CASSPGLAVSYEQYF. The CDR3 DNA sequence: TGTGCCAGCAGCCCGGGACTAGCGGTCTCCTACGAGCAGTACTTC.

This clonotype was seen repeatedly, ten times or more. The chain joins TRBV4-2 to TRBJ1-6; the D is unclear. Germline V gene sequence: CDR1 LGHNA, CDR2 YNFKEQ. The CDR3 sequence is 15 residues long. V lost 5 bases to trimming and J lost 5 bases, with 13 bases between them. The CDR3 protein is CASSSGRVDNSPLHF. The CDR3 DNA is TGTGCCAGCAGCTCTGGACGGGTAGATAATTCACCCCTCCACTTT.

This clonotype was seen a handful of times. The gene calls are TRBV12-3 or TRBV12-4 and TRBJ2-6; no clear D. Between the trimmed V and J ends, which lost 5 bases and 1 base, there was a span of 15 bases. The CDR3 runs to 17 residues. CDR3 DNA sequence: TGTGCCAGCAGTCCCAGCCGAGCCCCGTCTGGGGCCAACGTCCTGACTTTC. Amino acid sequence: CASSPSRAPSGANVLTF.

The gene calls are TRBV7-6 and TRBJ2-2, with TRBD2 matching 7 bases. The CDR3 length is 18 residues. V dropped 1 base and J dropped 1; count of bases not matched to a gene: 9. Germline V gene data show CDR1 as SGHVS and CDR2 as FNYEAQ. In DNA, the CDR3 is TGTGCCAGCAGCTTAGGGCGACTTCGCGGGGGGAACACCGGGGAGCTGTTTTTT. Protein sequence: CASSLGRLRGGNTGELFF.

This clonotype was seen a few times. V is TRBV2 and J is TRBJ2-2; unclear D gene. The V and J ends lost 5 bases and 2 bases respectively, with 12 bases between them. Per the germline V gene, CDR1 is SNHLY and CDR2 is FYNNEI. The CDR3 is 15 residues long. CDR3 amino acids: CASSPDKINTGELFF. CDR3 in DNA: TGTGCCAGCAGTCCGGATAAGATTAACACCGGGGAGCTGTTTTTT.

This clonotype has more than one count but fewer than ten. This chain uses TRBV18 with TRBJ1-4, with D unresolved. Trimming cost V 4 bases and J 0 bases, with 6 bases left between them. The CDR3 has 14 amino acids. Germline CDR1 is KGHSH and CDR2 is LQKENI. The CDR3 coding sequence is TGTGCCAGCTCACTTTCCGCAACTAATGAAAAACTGTTTTTT. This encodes CASSLSATNEKLFF.

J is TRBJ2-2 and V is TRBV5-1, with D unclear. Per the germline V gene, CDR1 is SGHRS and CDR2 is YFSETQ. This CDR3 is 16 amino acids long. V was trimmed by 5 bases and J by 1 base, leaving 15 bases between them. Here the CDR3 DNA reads TGCGCCAGCAGTTTGAGAATACAGCTGAACACCGGGGAGCTGTTTTTT. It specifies CASSLRIQLNTGELFF. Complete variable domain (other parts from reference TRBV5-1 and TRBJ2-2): KAGVTQTPRYLIKTRGQQVTLSCSPISGHRSVSWYQQTPGQGLQFLFEYFSETQRNKGNFPGRFSGRQFSNSRSEMNVSTLELGDSALYLCASSLRIQLNTGELFFGEGSRLTVL.